These T cell receptor beta chains were read from a single sample in a study of response to subunit inactivated influenza vaccine. TCRdb reanalysed the RT-PCR reads using MiXCR and keeps one entry per CDR3 protein. The sample lists approximately 730,000 distinct CDR3 sequences; about 15% were seen once. The sequenced sample was PBMCs from blood, obtained about 14 days before vaccination. Receptor source: a man aged 45-65 years who received an inactivated influenza vaccine. Both conserved end residues are part of each CDR3. D genes are given only for firm matches. Part of the rows lack a size; the others show once, few, many or a class for expanded clones.

v_call	j_call	clone_size	d_call	cdr3_aa	cdr3_nt
TRBV3-1	TRBJ2-7	.	TRBD1	CASSRMGQDYEQYF	TGTGCCAGCAGCCGGATGGGACAGGACTACGAGCAGTACTTC
TRBV14	TRBJ2-2	many	.	CASSQVNTGELFF	TGTGCCAGCAGCCAAGTTAATACCGGGGAGCTGTTTTTT
TRBV12-3/TRBV12-4	TRBJ1-6	few	.	CASKVQKDSPLHF	TGTGCCAGCAAGGTTCAAAAAGATTCACCCCTCCACTTT
TRBV2	TRBJ2-1	.	.	CASSEIRRSNEQFF	TGTGCCAGCAGTGAAATTAGGCGGAGCAATGAGCAGTTCTTC
TRBV29-1	TRBJ2-3	.	.	CSVRRSASDTQSF	TGCAGCGTGCGACGGTCCGCGTCAGATACGCAGTCTTTT
TRBV3-1	TRBJ1-2	.	.	CASSAIDSRNYGYTF	TGTGCCAGCAGCGCTATAGACTCTCGCAACTATGGCTACACCTTC
TRBV5-1	TRBJ1-1	.	TRBD1	CASSLFQGVSTEAFF	TGCGCCAGCAGCTTATTTCAGGGGGTAAGCACTGAAGCTTTCTTT
TRBV11-2	TRBJ1-1	.	.	CASRAGTLSEAFF	TGTGCCAGCAGAGCCGGGACTTTATCTGAAGCTTTCTTT
TRBV29-1	TRBJ2-3	.	.	CSVDSVDTQYF	TGCAGCGTTGATTCCGTGGATACGCAGTATTTT
TRBV5-1	TRBJ1-1	few	.	CASAPGGRTEAFF	TGCGCCAGCGCTCCGGGGGGGCGTACTGAAGCTTTCTTT
TRBV7-9	TRBJ2-2	.	TRBD1	CASSSQGAGGELFF	TGTGCCAGCAGCTCGCAGGGGGCAGGAGGGGAGCTGTTTTTT
TRBV7-6	TRBJ2-1	.	TRBD2	CASSYSGIYRNEQFF	TGTGCCAGCAGCTATAGCGGGATCTACAGGAATGAGCAGTTCTTC
TRBV28	TRBJ1-2	few	.	CASRGGSGGYTF	TGTGCCAGCAGGGGGGGGTCAGGGGGCTACACCTTC